This TCR beta chain stems from a study of shared clonotypes between healthy human individuals. For each subset, genomic DNA was distributed in equal portions over several immunoSEQ plates. Libraries were prepared by immunoSEQ multiplex PCR; TCRdb keeps only in-frame clonotypes and omits some of them. The profile covers 2 million or so clones, with roughly 95% appearing a single time and 0.1% to 0.15% taken by the ten largest. The CDR3 is 17 amino acids. CDR1 and CDR2 (germline): MDHEN, SYDVKM. Trimming cost V 4 bases and J 2 bases, with 20 bases left between them. The chain is built from TRBV28 and TRBJ1-2; D uncertain. Sequences were obtained from naive CD4+ T cells sorted from blood. Subset given: CD45RA+ positively selected. This sequence was found in a man aged 18-30 years in good health. CDR3 region: CASSSAGGGVGNYGYTF. Written as DNA, the CDR3 is TGTGCCAGCAGTTCGGCCGGTGGCGGGGTGGGGAACTATGGCTACACCTTC.